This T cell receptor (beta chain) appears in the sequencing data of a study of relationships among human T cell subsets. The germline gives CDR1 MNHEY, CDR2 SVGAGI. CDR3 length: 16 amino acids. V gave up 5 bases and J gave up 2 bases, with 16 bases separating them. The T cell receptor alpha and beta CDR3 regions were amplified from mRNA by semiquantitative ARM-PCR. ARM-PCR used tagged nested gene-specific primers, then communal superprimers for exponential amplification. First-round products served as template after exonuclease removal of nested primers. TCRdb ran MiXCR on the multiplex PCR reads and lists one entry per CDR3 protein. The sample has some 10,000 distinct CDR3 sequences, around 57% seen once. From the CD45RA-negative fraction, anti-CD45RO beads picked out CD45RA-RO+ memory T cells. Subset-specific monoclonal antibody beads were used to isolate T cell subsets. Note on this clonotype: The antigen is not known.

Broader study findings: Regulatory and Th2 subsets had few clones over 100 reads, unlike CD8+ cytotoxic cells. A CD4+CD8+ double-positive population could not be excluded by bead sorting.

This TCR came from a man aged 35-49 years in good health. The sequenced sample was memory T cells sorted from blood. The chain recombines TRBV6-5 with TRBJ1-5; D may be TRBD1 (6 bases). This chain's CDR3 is CASSPGRGLRNQPQHF. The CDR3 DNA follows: TGTGCCAGCAGTCCGGGCAGGGGTTTGCGCAATCAGCCCCAGCATTTT.